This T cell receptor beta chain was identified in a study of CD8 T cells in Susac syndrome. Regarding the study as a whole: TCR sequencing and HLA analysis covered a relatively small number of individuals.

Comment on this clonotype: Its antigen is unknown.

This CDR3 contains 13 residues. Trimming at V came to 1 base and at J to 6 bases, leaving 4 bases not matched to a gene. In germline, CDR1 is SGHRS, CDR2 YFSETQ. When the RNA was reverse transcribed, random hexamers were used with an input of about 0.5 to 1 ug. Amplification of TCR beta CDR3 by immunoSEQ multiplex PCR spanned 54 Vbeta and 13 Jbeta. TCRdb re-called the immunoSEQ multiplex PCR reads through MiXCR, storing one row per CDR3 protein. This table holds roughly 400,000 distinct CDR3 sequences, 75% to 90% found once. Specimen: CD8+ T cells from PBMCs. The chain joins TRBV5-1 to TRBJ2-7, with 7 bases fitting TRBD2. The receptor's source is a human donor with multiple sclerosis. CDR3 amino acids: CASSLWGGREQYF. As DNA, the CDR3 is TGCGCCAGCAGCTTGTGGGGGGGACGCGAGCAGTACTTC.